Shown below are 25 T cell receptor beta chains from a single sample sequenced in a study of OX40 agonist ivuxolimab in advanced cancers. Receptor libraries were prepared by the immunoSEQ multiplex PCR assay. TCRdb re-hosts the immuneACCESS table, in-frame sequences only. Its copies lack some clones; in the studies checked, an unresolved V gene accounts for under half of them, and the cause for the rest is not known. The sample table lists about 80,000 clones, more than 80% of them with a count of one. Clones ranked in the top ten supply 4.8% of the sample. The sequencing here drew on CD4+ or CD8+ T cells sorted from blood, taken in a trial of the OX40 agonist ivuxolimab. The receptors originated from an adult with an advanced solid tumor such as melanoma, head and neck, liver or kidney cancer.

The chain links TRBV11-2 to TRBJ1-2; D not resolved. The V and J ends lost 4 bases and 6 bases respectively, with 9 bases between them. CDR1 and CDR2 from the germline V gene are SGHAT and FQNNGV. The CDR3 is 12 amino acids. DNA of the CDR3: TGTGCCAGCAGCTCGGAGGGAGATGGCTACACCTTC. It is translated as CASSSEGDGYTF.

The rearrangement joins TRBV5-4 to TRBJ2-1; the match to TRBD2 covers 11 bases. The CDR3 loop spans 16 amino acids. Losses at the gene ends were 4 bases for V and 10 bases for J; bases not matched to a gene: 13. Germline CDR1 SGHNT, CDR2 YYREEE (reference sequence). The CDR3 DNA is TGTGCCAGCAGCCATACTAGCGGGAGTCATATCAGGGAGCAGTTCTTC. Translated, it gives CASSHTSGSHIREQFF.

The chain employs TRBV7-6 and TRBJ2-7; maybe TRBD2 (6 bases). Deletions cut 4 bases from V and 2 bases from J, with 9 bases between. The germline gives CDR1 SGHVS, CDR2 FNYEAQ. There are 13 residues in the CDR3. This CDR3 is CASSSRGTYEQYF. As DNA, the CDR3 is TGTGCCAGCAGCTCGCGGGGCACCTACGAGCAGTACTTC.

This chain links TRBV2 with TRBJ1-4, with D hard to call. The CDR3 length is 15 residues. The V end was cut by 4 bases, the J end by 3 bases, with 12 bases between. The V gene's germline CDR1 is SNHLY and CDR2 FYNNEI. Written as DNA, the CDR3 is TGTGCCAGCAGTGCCAACGGCATATCTAATGAAAAACTGTTTTTT. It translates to CASSANGISNEKLFF. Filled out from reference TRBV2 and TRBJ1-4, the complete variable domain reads EPEVTQTPSHQVTQMGQEVILRCVPISNHLYFYWYRQILGQKVEFLVSFYNNEISEKSEIFDDQFSVERPDGSNFTLKIRSTKLEDSAMYFCASSANGISNEKLFFGSGTQLSVL.

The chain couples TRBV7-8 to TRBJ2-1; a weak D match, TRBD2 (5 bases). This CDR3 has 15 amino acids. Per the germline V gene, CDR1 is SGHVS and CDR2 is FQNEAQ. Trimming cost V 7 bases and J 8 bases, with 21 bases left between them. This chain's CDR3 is CASNRYRAVRDEQFF. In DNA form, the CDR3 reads TGTGCCAGCAACAGATATCGGGCCGTGAGGGATGAGCAGTTCTTC. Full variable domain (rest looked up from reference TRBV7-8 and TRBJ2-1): GAGVSQSPRYKVAKRGQDVALRCDPISGHVSLFWYQQALGQGPEFLTYFQNEAQLDKSGLPSDRFFAERPEGSVSTLKIQRTQQEDSAVYLCASNRYRAVRDEQFFGPGTRLTVL.

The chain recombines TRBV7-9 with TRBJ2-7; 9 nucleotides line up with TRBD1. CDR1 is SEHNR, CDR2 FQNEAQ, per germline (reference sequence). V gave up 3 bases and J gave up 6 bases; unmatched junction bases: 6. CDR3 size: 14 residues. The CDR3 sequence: CASSFGDRVVEQYF. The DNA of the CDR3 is TGTGCCAGCAGCTTTGGGGACAGGGTTGTCGAGCAGTACTTC. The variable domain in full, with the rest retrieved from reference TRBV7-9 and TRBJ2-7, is DTGVSQNPRHKITKRGQNVTFRCDPISEHNRLYWYRQTLGQGPEFLTYFQNEAQLEKSRLLSDRFSAERPKGSFSTLEIQRTEQGDSAMYLCASSFGDRVVEQYFGPGTRLTVT.

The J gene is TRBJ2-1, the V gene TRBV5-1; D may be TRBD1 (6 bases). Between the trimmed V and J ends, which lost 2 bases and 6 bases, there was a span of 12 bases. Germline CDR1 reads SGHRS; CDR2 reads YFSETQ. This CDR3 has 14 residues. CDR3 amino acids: CASSFLQGGNEQFF. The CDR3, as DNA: TGCGCCAGCAGCTTCCTACAGGGTGGCAATGAGCAGTTCTTC.

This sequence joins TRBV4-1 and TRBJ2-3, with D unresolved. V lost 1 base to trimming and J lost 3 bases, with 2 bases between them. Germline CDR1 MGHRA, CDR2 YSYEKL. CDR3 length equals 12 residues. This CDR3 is CASSQVTDTQYF. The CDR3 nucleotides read TGCGCCAGCAGCCAAGTTACAGATACGCAGTATTTT.

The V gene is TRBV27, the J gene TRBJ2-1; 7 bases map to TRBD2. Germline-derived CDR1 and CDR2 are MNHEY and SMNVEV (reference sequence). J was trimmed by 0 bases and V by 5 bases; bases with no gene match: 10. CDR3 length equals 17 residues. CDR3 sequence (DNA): TGTGCCAGCAGTGTCTTCCCCGGGGGGAGCTCCTACAATGAGCAGTTCTTC. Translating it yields CASSVFPGGSSYNEQFF.

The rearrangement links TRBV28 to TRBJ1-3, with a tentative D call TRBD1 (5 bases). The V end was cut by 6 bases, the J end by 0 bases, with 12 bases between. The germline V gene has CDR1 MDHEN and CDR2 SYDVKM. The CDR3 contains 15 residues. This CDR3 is CASRGPLGSGNTIYF. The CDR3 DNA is TGTGCCAGCAGGGGACCCCTGGGCTCTGGAAACACCATATATTTT.

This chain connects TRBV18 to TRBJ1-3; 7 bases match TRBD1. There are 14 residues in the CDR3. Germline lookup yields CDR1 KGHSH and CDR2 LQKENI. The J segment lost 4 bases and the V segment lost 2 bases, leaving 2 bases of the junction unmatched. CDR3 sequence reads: CASSPGTVGNTIYF. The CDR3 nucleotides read TGTGCCAGCTCACCAGGGACAGTGGGAAACACCATATATTTT.

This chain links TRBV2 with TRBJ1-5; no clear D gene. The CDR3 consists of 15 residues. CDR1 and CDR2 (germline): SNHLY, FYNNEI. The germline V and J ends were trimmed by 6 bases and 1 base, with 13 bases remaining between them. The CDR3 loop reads CASRNGSISNQPQHF. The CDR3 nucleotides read TGTGCCAGCAGAAATGGGAGTATAAGCAATCAGCCCCAGCATTTT. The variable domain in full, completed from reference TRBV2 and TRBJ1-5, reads EPEVTQTPSHQVTQMGQEVILRCVPISNHLYFYWYRQILGQKVEFLVSFYNNEISEKSEIFDDQFSVERPDGSNFTLKIRSTKLEDSAMYFCASRNGSISNQPQHFGDGTRLSIL.

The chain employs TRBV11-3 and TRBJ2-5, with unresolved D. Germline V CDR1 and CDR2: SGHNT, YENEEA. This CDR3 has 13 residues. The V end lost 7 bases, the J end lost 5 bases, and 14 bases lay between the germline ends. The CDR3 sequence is CASTSFTQETQYF. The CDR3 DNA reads TGTGCCAGCACTTCTTTTACCCAGGAGACCCAGTACTTC.

CDR3 coding DNA: TGTGCCAGCAGCGTAGGTGGAAACAGGGTGACAGATACGCAGTATTTT. It encodes CASSVGGNRVTDTQYF. The rearrangement joins TRBV9 to TRBJ2-3; possibly TRBD1 for D (6 bases). V lost 0 bases and J lost 3, with 14 bases in between. The CDR3 contains 16 residues. In germline, CDR1 is SGDLS, CDR2 YYNGEE.

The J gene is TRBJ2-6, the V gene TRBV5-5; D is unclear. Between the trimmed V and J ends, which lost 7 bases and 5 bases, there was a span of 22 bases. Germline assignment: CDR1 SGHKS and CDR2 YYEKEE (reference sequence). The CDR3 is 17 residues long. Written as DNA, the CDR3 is TGTGCCAGCGACCTCACTGTCGCACAAAGTCGGGCCAACGTCCTGACTTTC. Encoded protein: CASDLTVAQSRANVLTF.

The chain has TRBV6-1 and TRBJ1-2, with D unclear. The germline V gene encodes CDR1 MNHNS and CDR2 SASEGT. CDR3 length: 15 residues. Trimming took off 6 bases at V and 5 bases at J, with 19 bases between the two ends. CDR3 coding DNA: TGTGCCAGCAGCCCCCGGGAAGGAGTTGGGTATGGCTACACCTTC. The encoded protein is CASSPREGVGYGYTF.

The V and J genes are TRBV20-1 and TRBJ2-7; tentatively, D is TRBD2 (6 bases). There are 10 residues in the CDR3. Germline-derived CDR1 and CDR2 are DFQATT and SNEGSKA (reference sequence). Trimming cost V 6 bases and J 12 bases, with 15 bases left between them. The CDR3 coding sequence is TGCAGTGCGGGGGGTACAGTCGGGTACTTC. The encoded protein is CSAGGTVGYF.

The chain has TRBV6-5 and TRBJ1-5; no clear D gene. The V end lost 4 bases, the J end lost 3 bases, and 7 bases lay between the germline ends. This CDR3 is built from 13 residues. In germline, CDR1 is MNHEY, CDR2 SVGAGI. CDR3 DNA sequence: TGTGCCAGCAGTTCCAGTCCCAATCAGCCCCAGCATTTT. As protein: CASSSSPNQPQHF.

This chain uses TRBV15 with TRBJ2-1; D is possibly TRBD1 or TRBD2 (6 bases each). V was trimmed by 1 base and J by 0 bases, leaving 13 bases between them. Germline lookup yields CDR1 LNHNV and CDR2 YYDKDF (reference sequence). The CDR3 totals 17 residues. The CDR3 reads CATSRGGAGHSYNEQFF. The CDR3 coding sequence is TGTGCCACCAGCAGAGGGGGTGCGGGACACTCCTACAATGAGCAGTTCTTC.

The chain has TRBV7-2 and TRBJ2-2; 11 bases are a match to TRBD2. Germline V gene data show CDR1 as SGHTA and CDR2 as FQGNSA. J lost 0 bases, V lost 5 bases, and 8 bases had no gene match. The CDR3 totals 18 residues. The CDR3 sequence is CASSLPGLAVANTGELFF. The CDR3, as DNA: TGTGCCAGCAGCCTCCCGGGACTAGCGGTCGCGAACACCGGGGAGCTGTTTTTT.

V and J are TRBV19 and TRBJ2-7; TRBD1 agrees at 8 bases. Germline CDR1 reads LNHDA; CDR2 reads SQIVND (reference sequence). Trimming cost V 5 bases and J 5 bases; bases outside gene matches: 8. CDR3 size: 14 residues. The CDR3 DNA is TGTGCCAGTAGTCCCCGGACAGGGTCCGACGAGCAGTACTTC. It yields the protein CASSPRTGSDEQYF.

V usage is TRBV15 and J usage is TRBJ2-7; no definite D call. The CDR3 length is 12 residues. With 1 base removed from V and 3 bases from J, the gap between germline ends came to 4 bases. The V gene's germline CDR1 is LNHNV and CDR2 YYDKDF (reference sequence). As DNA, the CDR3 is TGTGCCACCAGCAGAGTGGGCTACGAGCAGTACTTC. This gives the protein CATSRVGYEQYF.

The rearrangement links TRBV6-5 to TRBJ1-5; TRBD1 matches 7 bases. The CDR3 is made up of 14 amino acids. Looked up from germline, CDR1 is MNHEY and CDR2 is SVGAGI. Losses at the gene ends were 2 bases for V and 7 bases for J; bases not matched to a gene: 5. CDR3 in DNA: TGTGCCAGCAGTTACAGAAACAGGGGCCAGCCCCAGCATTTT. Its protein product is CASSYRNRGQPQHF.

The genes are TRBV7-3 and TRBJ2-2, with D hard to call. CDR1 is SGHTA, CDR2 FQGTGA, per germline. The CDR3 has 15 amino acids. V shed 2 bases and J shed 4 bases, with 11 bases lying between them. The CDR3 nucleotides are TGTGCCAGCAGCTTATTGCTTTATGGCACCGGGGAGCTGTTTTTT. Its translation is CASSLLLYGTGELFF.

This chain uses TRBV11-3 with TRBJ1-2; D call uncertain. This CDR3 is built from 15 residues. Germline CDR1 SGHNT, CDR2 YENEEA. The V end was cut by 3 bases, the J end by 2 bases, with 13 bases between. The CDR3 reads CASSFRPTGNYGYTF. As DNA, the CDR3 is TGTGCCAGCAGCTTCCGACCCACGGGGAACTATGGCTACACCTTC.